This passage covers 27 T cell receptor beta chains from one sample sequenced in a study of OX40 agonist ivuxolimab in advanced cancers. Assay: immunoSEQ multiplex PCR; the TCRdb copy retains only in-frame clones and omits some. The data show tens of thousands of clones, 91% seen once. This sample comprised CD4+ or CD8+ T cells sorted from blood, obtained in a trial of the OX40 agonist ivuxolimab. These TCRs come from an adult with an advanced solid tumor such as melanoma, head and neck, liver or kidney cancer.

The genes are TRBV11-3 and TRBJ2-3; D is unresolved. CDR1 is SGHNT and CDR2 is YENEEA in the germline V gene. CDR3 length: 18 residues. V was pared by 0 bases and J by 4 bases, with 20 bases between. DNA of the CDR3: TGTGCCAGCAGCTTAGATTATATGGGCTACCAAGAGTCAGATACGCAGTATTTT. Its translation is CASSLDYMGYQESDTQYF.

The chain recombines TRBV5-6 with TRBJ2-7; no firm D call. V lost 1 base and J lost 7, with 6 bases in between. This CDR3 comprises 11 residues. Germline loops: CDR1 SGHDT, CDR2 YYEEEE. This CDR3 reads CASSLSVEQYF. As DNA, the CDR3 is TGTGCCAGCAGCTTGTCAGTTGAGCAGTACTTC.

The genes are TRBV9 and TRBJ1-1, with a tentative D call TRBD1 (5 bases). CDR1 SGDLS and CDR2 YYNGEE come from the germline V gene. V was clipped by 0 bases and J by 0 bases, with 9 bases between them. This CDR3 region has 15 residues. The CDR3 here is CASSVGGLMNTEAFF. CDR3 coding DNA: TGTGCCAGCAGCGTAGGGGGCCTAATGAACACTGAAGCTTTCTTT.

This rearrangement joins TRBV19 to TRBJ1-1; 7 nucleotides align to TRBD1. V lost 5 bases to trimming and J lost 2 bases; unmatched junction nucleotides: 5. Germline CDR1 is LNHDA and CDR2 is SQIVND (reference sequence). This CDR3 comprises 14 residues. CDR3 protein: CASSVDRANTEAFF. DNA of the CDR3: TGTGCCAGTAGTGTTGACAGGGCTAACACTGAAGCTTTCTTT.

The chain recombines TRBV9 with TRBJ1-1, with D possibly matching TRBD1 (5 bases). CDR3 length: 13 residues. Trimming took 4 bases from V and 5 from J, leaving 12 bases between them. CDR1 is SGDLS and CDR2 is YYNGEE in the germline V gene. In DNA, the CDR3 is TGTGCCAGCAGCTATAGGGGACGGACTGAAGCTTTCTTT. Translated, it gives CASSYRGRTEAFF.

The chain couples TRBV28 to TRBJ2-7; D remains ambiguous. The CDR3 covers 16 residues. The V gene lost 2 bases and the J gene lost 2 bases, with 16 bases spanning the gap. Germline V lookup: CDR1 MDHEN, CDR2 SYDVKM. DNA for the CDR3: TGTGCCAGCAGTTTACTCGGCTCGAGTTATCCCTACGAGCAGTACTTC. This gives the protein CASSLLGSSYPYEQYF.

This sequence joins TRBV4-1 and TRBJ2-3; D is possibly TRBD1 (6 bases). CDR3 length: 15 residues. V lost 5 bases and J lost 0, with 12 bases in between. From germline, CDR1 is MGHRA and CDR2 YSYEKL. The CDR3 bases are TGCGCCAGCAGCTACTCCGGGACAAGCACAGATACGCAGTATTTT. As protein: CASSYSGTSTDTQYF.

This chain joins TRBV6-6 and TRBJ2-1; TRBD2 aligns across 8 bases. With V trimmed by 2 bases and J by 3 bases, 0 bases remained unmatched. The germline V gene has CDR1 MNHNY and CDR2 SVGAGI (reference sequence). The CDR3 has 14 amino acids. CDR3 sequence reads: CASSYAGGYNEQFF. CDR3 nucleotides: TGTGCCAGCAGTTACGCGGGAGGCTACAATGAGCAGTTCTTC.

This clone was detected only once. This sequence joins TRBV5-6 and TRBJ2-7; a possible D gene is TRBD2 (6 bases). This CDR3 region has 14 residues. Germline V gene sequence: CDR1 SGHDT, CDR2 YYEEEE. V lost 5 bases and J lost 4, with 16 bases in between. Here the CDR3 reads CASSFGGSWYEQYF. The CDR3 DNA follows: TGTGCCAGCAGTTTTGGAGGGAGTTGGTACGAGCAGTACTTC.

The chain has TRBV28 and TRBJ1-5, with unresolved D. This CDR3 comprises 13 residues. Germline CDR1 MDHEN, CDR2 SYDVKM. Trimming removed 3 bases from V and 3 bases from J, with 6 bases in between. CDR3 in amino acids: CASSFLPNQPQHF. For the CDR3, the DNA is TGTGCCAGCAGTTTCCTTCCCAATCAGCCCCAGCATTTT.

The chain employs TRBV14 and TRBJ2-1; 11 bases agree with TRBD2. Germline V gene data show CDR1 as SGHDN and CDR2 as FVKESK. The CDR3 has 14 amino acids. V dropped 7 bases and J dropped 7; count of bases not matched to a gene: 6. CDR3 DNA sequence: TGTGCCAGCAAACTAGCGGGAGCTATAAATGAGCAGTTCTTC. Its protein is CASKLAGAINEQFF.

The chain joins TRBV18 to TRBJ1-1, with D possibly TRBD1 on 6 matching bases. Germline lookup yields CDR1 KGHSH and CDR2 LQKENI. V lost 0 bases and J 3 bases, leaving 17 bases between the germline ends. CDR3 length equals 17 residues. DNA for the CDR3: TGTGCCAGCTCACCACCGGCCACGGGGGCGCGGGACACTGAAGCTTTCTTT. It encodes CASSPPATGARDTEAFF.

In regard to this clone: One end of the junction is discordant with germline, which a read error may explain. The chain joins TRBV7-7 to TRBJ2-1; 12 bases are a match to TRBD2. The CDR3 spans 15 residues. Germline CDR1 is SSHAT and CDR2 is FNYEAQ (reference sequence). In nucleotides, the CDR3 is TGTGCTAGCAGCTTGAGACTAGCGGGAGACAATGAGCAGTTCTTC. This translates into CASSLRLAGDNEQFF. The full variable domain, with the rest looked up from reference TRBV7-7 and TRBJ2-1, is GAGVSQSPRYKVTKRGQDVTLRCDPISSHATLYWYQQALGQGPEFLTYFNYEAQPDKSGLPSDRFSAERPEGSISTLTIQRTEQRDSAMYRCASSLRLAGDNEQFFGPGTRLTVL.

The CDR3 DNA reads TGTGCCAGCAAGACATGGCGGGGGCCAGATACGCAGTATTTT. Translating gives CASKTWRGPDTQYF. J is TRBJ2-3 and V is TRBV19, with D maybe TRBD2 (7 bases). Germline V gene data show CDR1 as LNHDA and CDR2 as SQIVND (reference sequence). V lost 9 bases and J lost 4, with 17 bases in between. This CDR3 region has 14 residues.

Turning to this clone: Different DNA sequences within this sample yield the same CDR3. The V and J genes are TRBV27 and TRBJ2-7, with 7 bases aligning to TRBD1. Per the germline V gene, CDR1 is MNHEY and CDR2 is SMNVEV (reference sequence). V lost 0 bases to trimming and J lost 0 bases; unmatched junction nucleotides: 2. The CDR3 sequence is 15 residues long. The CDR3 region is CASSLSRDSSYEQYF. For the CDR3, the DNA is TGTGCCAGCAGTTTATCGAGGGACAGCTCCTACGAGCAGTACTTC.

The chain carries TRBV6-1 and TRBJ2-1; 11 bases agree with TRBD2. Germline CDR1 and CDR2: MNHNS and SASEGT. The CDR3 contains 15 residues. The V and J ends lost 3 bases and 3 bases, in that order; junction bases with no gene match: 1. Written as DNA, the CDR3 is TGTGCCAGCAGTGACGGGACTAGCGGCTACAATGAGCAGTTCTTC. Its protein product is CASSDGTSGYNEQFF.

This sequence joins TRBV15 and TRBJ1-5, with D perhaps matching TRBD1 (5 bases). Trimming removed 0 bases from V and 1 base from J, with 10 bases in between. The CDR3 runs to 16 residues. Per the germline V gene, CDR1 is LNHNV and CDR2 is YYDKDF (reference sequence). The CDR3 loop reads CATSRDLGQSNQPQHF. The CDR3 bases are TGTGCCACCAGCAGAGATCTAGGACAAAGCAATCAGCCCCAGCATTTT.

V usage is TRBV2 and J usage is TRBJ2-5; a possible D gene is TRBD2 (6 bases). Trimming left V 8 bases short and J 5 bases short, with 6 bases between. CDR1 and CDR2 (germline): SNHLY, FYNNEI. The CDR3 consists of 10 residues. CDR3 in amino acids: CASRGETQYF. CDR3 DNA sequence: TGTGCCAGCCGGGGGGAGACCCAGTACTTC.

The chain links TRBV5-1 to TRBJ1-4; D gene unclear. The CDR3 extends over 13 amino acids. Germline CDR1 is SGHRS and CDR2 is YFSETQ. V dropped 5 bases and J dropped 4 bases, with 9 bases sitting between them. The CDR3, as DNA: TGCGCCAGCAGTTTACAGAGTAATGAAAAACTGTTTTTT. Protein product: CASSLQSNEKLFF.

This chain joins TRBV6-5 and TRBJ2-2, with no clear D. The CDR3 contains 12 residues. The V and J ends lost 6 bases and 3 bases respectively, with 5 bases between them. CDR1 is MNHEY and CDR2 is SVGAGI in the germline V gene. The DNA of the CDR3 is TGTGCCAGCAGATTGGACACCGGGGAGCTGTTTTTT. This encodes CASRLDTGELFF.

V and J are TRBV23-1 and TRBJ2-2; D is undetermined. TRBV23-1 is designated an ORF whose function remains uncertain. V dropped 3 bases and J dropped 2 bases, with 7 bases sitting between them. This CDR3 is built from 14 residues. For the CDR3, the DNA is TGCGCCAGCAGTCATGGCTGTAACACCGGGGAGCTGTTTTTT. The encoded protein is CASSHGCNTGELFF.

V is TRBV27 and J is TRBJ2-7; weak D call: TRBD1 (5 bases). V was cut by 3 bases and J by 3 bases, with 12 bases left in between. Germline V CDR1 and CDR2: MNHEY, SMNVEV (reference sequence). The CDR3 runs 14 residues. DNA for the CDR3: TGTGCCAGCAGTTTGGGCTCAGGGTTCTACGAGCAGTACTTC. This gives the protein CASSLGSGFYEQYF.

CDR3 nucleotide sequence: TGTGCCAGCAGGACCCAGGGTATCACTGAAGCTTTCTTT. This gives the protein CASRTQGITEAFF. This chain joins TRBV28 and TRBJ1-1, with D possibly being TRBD1 (5 bases). Trimming removed 6 bases from V and 4 bases from J, with 12 bases in between. The CDR3 extends over 13 amino acids. Germline values: CDR1 MDHEN, CDR2 SYDVKM.

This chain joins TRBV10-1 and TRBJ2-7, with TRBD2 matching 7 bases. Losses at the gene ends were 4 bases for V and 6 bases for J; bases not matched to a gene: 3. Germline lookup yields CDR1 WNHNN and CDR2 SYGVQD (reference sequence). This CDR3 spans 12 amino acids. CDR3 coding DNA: TGCGCCAGCAGTGGGGCGGGAGCCGAGCAGTACTTC. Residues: CASSGAGAEQYF.

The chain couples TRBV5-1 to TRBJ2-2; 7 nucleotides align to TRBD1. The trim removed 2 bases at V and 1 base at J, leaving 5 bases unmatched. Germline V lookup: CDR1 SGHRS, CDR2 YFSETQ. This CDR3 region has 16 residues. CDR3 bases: TGCGCCAGCAGCTTTACAGGGGCCTTGAACACCGGGGAGCTGTTTTTT. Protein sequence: CASSFTGALNTGELFF.

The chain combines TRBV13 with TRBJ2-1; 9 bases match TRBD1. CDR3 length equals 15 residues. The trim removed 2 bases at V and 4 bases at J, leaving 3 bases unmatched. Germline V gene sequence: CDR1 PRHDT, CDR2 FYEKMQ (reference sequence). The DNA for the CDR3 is TGTGCCAGCAGCTTACAGGACAGGGGTTACAATGAGCAGTTCTTC. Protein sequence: CASSLQDRGYNEQFF. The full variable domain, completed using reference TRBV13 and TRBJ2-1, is AAGVIQSPRHLIKEKRETATLKCYPIPRHDTVYWYQQGPGQDPQFLISFYEKMQSDKGSIPDRFSAQQFSDYHSELNMSSLELGDSALYFCASSLQDRGYNEQFFGPGTRLTVL.

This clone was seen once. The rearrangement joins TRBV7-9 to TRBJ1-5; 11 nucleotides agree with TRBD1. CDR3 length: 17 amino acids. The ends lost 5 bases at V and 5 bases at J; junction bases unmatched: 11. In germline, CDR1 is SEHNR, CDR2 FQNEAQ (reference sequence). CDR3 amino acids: CASSIGGTGGLHQPQHF. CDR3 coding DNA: TGTGCCAGCAGCATCGGAGGGACAGGGGGTTTGCATCAGCCCCAGCATTTT.